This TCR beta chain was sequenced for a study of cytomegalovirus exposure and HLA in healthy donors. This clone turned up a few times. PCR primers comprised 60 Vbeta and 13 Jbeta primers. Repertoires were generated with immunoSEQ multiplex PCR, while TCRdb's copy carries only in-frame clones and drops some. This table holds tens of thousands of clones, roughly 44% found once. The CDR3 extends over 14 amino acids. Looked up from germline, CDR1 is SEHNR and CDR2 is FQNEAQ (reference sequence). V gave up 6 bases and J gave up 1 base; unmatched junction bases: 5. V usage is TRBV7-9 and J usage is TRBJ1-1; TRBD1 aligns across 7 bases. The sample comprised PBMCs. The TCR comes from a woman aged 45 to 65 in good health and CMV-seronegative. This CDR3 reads CASRQGLTNTEAFF. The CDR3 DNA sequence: TGTGCCAGCAGACAGGGGCTTACGAACACTGAAGCTTTCTTT.